This T cell receptor beta chain was sequenced during a study of blood T cell repertoires in COVID-19 (TCRdb year 2020). Background for the entire study: Collaborator samples came from the United States, Italy and Spain and covered acute and convalescent phases of COVID-19. The samples were drawn from the first 160 participants of the ongoing ImmuneRACE study and from some 1,300 subjects provided by 6 global collaborators. HLA class I and class II types, where available, came from metadata supplied by the sample provider rather than from assay-based typing. The sample metadata nearly always contained a de-identified subject ID, COVID-19 status, age in years and sex. The prospective study material was composed of cDNA or gDNA derived from T cells, B-cell-depleted T cells, or PBMCs. The repertoires were made available in a free public database intended to serve as a resource for research on the immune response to SARS-CoV-2. The dataset comprised deeply sampled blood TCRbeta repertoires from subjects exposed to, actively infected with, or recovered from COVID-19. The paper as a whole reports these results and caveats: The quantity of clinical and demographic metadata differed by source and by participant and was supplied without curation.

With regard to this clone: There is no known antigen for this receptor. Base qualities are not recorded, but no much larger clone differs from it by a single base.

In the prospective study, participants were about 18 to 95 years old, resided in 25 or so geographic areas of the United States, and were enrolled through a virtual design. To assign participants to cohorts, the prospective study relied on clinical history that participants themselves reported in a screening survey and a study questionnaire. For ImmuneRACE Cohort 3, a participant was defined as recovered based on two consecutive negative NP/OP PCR tests, clearance by a healthcare professional, or resolution of symptoms. Each participant in the prospective study had whole blood, serum and a nasopharyngeal or oropharyngeal swab collected by mobile phlebotomists. Prospective study participants could optionally give additional blood draws and questionnaires over an approximately two-month period. Prospective study blood samples were shipped either frozen or at room temperature before DNA extraction.

The CDR3 numbers 15 residues from cysteine through phenylalanine. Only the CDR3 portion is preserved as DNA: 45 bases, with reading frame beginning at the first base. The germline V gene (reference sequence) specifies LNHNV as CDR1 and YYDKDF as CDR2. Trimming costs V 7 bases and J 4 bases, and their ends lie 17 bases apart. TCRbeta CDR3 regions were amplified from genomic DNA by means of the immunoSEQ Assay, a bias-controlled multiplex PCR. The authors' analysis ran thus. Within the assay, amplification of reference gene primers was used to estimate how many nucleated cells each sample contained. To quantify the absolute abundance of each unique TCRbeta CDR3 rearrangement, sequence reads were collapsed and filtered. For each sample, productive Simpson clonality was calculated by taking the square root of Simpson's diversity index across productive rearrangements. The source is immuneACCESS, and TCRdb retained only in-frame sequences with V and J called. Part of the clones is not carried over; for the studies checked, unresolved V genes explain less than half of this, and the remainder is unexplained. Clone size and the V and J calls come from that table; the DNA yielded D and trimming. The table for this sample lists under 200,000 clones; more than 80% of them were counted only once. Of the sample, 6.5% to 9% is held by the ten largest clones.

Specimen: PBMCs or T cells enriched from blood (not recorded which). The rearrangement combines TRBV15 with TRBJ1-5, with an unclear D gene assignment. This receptor was obtained from a woman under 30 who had recovered from COVID-19. This receptor has the CDR3 CATNPMVSSNQPQHF. The sequenced DNA: TGTGCCACCAACCCAATGGTCTCCAGTAATCAGCCCCAGCATTTT.